This TCR beta chain was obtained from a study of monozygotic twins with inflammatory bowel disease. CDR3 size: 17 residues. The germline V gene encodes CDR1 SGDLS and CDR2 YYNGEE. Study observations and caveats: The study found lower TCRbeta diversity (inverse Simpson) in IBD patients than in healthy co-twins. The authors found no support for a single strong IBD-associated signal or clonotype.

Worth noting for this clonotype: The antigen is not known.

TCRdb reworked the 5' RACE reads into one entry per CDR3 protein, no DNA. The sample has approximately 390,000 distinct CDR3 sequences. The clonotype originates from a human donor with ulcerative colitis or Crohn's disease, or a healthy co-twin of an affected twin (not recorded which). The rearrangement links TRBV9 to TRBJ2-2; TCRdb calls TRBD2, which cannot be checked without DNA. The sequenced sample consisted of blood. CDR3 loop: CASSGGTQRVVTGELFF. Full variable domain (outside the CDR3, taken from reference TRBV9 and TRBJ2-2): DSGVTQTPKHLITATGQRVTLRCSPRSGDLSVYWYQQSLDQGLQFLIQYYNGEERAKGNILERFSAQQFPDLHSELNLSSLELGDSALYFCASSGGTQRVVTGELFFGEGSRLTVL.